This T cell receptor (beta chain) was observed in a study of radiation and T cells in renal cell carcinoma. Regarding the study as a whole: Only small tumor regions of about 1.1 g were sampled. Compared with controls, irradiated tumors had more, larger dominant CDR3 motifs. In nephrectomy-only tumors, top 100 clonotypes averaged 43%, versus around 54% irradiated.

Treatment denoted: treatment-naive control, cytoreductive nephrectomy. Control tumors came from a handful of females and 11 males, aged about 40 to 90. Produced via immunoSEQ multiplex PCR; TCRdb's table is partial and in-frame only. The sample has 15,000 or so clones; approximately 60% are singletons. CDR1 and CDR2 from the germline V gene are SEHNR and FQNEAQ (reference sequence). V lost 4 bases and J lost 7; bases outside the gene matches: 7. The CDR3 spans 15 residues. Concerning this clone itself: What it binds is not known.

The source of this sequence is a man between 60 and 70 years old with renal cell carcinoma. Sequences were derived from tumor tissue, sampled from a patient whose treatment was nephrectomy without radiotherapy. The chain joins TRBV7-9 to TRBJ2-1; 10 bases match TRBD1. DNA of the CDR3: TGTGCCAGCAGCTCCTCGAGGACAGGGGGGAATGAGCAGTTCTTC. Protein: CASSSSRTGGNEQFF. Variable domain in full (rest from reference TRBV7-9 and TRBJ2-1): DTGVSQNPRHKITKRGQNVTFRCDPISEHNRLYWYRQTLGQGPEFLTYFQNEAQLEKSRLLSDRFSAERPKGSFSTLEIQRTEQGDSAMYLCASSSSRTGGNEQFFGPGTRLTVL.